The rows below give T cell receptor beta chains drawn from one sample of a study of blood T cell repertoires in COVID-19. Sequencing was performed with immunoSEQ multiplex PCR; in TCRdb, only in-frame clones are kept and a portion is missing. In the table there are roughly 57,000 clones, approximately 80% of which are singletons. The sequenced material came from peripheral blood. The receptors come from a man younger than 45 with COVID-19, enrolled during active disease. Both conserved end residues are part of each CDR3. The D gene is left open where the match is weak. Not every row has a clone size; where given, it reads once, few, many or a size class.

clone size | J gene | D gene | V gene | CDR3 protein | CDR3 DNA
- | TRBJ1-2 | - | TRBV28 | CASSLIQNYGYTF | TGTGCCAGCAGTTTAATCCAGAACTATGGCTACACCTTC
- | TRBJ2-1 | TRBD2 | TRBV5-1 | CASSPTGLAGGYNEQFF | TGCGCCAGCAGCCCCACGGGACTAGCGGGAGGCTACAATGAGCAGTTCTTC
once | TRBJ2-1 | TRBD1 | TRBV5-1 | CASSFVGTGGYNEQFF | TGCGCCAGCAGCTTCGTCGGGACAGGGGGATACAATGAGCAGTTCTTC
- | TRBJ1-1 | - | TRBV6-2/TRBV6-3 | CASSYSSSNTEAFF | TGTGCCAGCAGTTACTCGTCGTCGAACACTGAAGCTTTCTTT
- | TRBJ2-2 | TRBD1 | TRBV7-2 | CASSWSRSTGTYNTGELFF | TGTGCCAGCAGCTGGAGCCGTTCGACAGGGACGTATAACACCGGGGAGCTGTTTTTT
- | TRBJ2-2 | - | TRBV11-2 | CASSLARQDTGELFF | TGTGCCAGCAGCTTAGCTCGACAGGACACCGGGGAGCTGTTTTTT
- | TRBJ2-3 | TRBD1 | TRBV24-1 | CATSDLTGGADTQYF | TGTGCCACCAGTGATTTGACAGGGGGCGCAGATACGCAGTATTTT
- | TRBJ2-1 | TRBD2 | TRBV28 | CASSSSGGYNEQFF | TGTGCCAGCAGTTCTAGCGGGGGCTACAATGAGCAGTTCTTC
- | TRBJ1-4 | TRBD1 | TRBV7-9 | CASSPGQGTNEKLFF | TGTGCCAGCAGCCCAGGACAGGGAACTAATGAAAAACTGTTTTTT
- | TRBJ1-1 | - | TRBV6-5 | CASSYAGRDTEAFF | TGTGCCAGCAGTTACGCGGGGCGGGACACTGAAGCTTTCTTT
- | TRBJ1-6 | - | TRBV19 | CASTRGRRDNSPLHF | TGTGCCAGTACCCGAGGACGGAGGGATAATTCACCCCTCCACTTT
once | TRBJ1-1 | - | TRBV6-1 | CASREYSLTTEAFF | TGTGCCAGCCGTGAGTACTCTTTAACGACTGAAGCTTTCTTT
- | TRBJ1-3 | - | TRBV28 | CASSVLGNTIYF | TGTGCCAGCAGTGTCCTCGGAAACACCATATATTTT
- | TRBJ1-2 | - | TRBV5-4 | CASSLGRVDGYTF | TGTGCCAGCAGCTTGGGCAGGGTGGACGGCTACACCTTC
- | TRBJ2-1 | TRBD2 | TRBV27 | CASSFGGRSNEQFF | TGTGCCAGCAGTTTTGGCGGGAGGAGTAATGAGCAGTTCTTC
once | TRBJ2-3 | - | TRBV18 | CASSNTGDSTDTQYF | TGTGCCAGCTCAAACACAGGAGATAGCACAGATACGCAGTATTTT